This TCR beta chain originates from a study of response to subunit inactivated influenza vaccine. This clonotype was detected many times. TCRdb used MiXCR to reprocess the RT-PCR reads, holding one entry per CDR3 protein. This sample has roughly 780,000 distinct CDR3 sequences; 15% to 20% occur once, and the top ten carry about a tenth. The CDR3 is 13 residues long. Per the germline V gene, CDR1 is LNHNV and CDR2 is YYDKDF (reference sequence). Trimming took 5 bases from V and 3 from J, leaving 9 bases between them. Source: PBMCs from blood, taken around 5 days after vaccination. The source of this sequence is a man in his forties or fifties who received an inactivated influenza vaccine. The genes are TRBV15 and TRBJ2-3; perhaps D is TRBD1 or TRBD2 (5 bases each). The CDR3 DNA sequence: TGTGCCACCAGCGGGGGTGGGACAGATACGCAGTATTTT. It translates to CATSGGGTDTQYF. The entire variable domain, with the rest obtained from reference TRBV15 and TRBJ2-3, is as follows: DAMVIQNPRYQVTQFGKPVTLSCSQTLNHNVMYWYQQKSSQAPKLLFHYYDKDFNNEADTPDNFQSRRPNTSFCFLDIRSPGLGDTAMYLCATSGGGTDTQYFGPGTRLTVL.